What follows are 2 T cell receptor beta chains derived from one specimen sequenced in a study of graft-versus-host responses after intestinal transplantation. Their antigen targets remain unknown. Data came from immunoSEQ multiplex PCR; TCRdb stores just in-frame clones and leaves some out. The sample includes about 90,000 clones, 90% to 95% of them seen just once. The sequencing used unstimulated CD8+ T cells sorted from spleen or lymph node cells, collected before transplant. Receptors originate from a human donor who was the organ donor for an intestinal transplant.

The V gene is TRBV11-2, the J gene TRBJ2-1, with TRBD2 matching 13 bases. Germline CDR1 is SGHAT and CDR2 is FQNNGV. Trimming at V came to 2 bases and at J to 5 bases, leaving 9 bases not matched to a gene. CDR3 length: 18 residues. CDR3 protein: CASSLMWGTSGANNEQFF. The CDR3 region has the DNA TGTGCCAGCAGCTTAATGTGGGGGACTAGCGGGGCTAACAATGAGCAGTTCTTC.

The chain employs TRBV9 and TRBJ2-5, with D unclear. Germline CDR1 and CDR2: SGDLS and YYNGEE. V was pared by 3 bases and J by 4 bases, with 4 bases between. The CDR3 runs to 11 residues. The CDR3 DNA reads TGTGCCAGCAGCGCGGGAGAGACCCAGTACTTC. Encoded protein: CASSAGETQYF.